This TCR beta chain is drawn from a study of blood T cell repertoires in COVID-19. At the level of the study: The cDNA or gDNA used as material had been derived from T cells, B-cell-depleted T cells, or PBMCs.

V was clipped by 1 base and J by 4 bases, with 8 bases between them. From germline, CDR1 is SGHDT and CDR2 YYEEEE. The CDR3 runs to 14 residues. The authors' processing: Amplification from reference gene primers served as the basis for estimated nucleated cell counts. TCRdb's table, derived via immunoSEQ multiplex PCR, lists solely in-frame clones and lacks some. V, J and clone size reflect that table, while D and trimming were determined from the DNA. The sample records 300,000 to 400,000 clones, approximately 86% being singletons. The source material was peripheral blood. This chain links TRBV5-6 with TRBJ1-4; D is unresolved. The TCR originated in a woman aged 55-69 years with COVID-19, enrolled during active disease. The CDR3 protein is CASSLSGRNEKLFF. The CDR3 DNA reads as TGTGCCAGCAGCTTGTCTGGGCGTAATGAAAAACTGTTTTTT.